Presented here are 21 T cell receptor beta chains from one specimen sequenced in a study of identical twins. TCRdb independently ran MiXCR on the 5' RACE reads; one entry per CDR3 protein. The data hold about 890,000 distinct CDR3 sequences, with roughly an eighth observed a single time. This sample was shared with a second study, whose subject was yellow fever vaccine responses in identical twins.

Material for sequencing was PBMCs. These TCRs come from a woman between 18 and 30 years old in good health.

V is TRBV7-9 and J is TRBJ2-3, with 10 positions matching TRBD2. The ends lost 8 bases at V and 1 base at J; junction bases unmatched: 6. Germline V CDR1 and CDR2: SEHNR, FQNEAQ (reference sequence). CDR3 length equals 15 residues. The CDR3 nucleotides are TGTGCCAGCTGCGCCGGGACTAGCGGCACAGATACGCAGTATTTT. Encoded protein: CASCAGTSGTDTQYF.

The rearrangement uses TRBV6-1 and TRBJ2-1; 9 nucleotides agree with TRBD2. The CDR3 length is 16 residues. Trimming cost V 7 bases and J 7 bases; bases outside gene matches: 14. The germline gives CDR1 MNHNS, CDR2 SASEGT. The CDR3 sequence: CASTLGAGGLYNEQFF. The CDR3, as DNA: TGTGCCAGCACCCTAGGGGCGGGAGGGCTTTATAATGAGCAGTTCTTC.

The chain recombines TRBV25-1 with TRBJ2-3; no reliable D call. From germline, CDR1 is MGHDK and CDR2 SYGVNS. The CDR3 consists of 16 residues. The V end lost 2 bases, the J end lost 2 bases, and 14 bases lay between the germline ends. The CDR3 here is CASSELGSFNTDTQYF. CDR3 in DNA: TGTGCCAGCAGTGAACTGGGTTCTTTTAACACAGATACGCAGTATTTT.

The CDR3 loop is CASRSESYEQYF. DNA of the CDR3: TGTGCCAGCAGGTCCGAGTCCTACGAGCAGTACTTC. The V and J genes are TRBV2 and TRBJ2-7; D is unresolved. The V and J ends lost 6 bases and 1 base respectively, with 7 bases between them. CDR3 size: 12 residues. Germline assignment: CDR1 SNHLY and CDR2 FYNNEI.

In this sample, this clonotype turned up a few times. This chain joins TRBV7-9 and TRBJ2-1; the match to TRBD2 covers 11 bases. The trim removed 3 bases at V and 0 bases at J, leaving 4 bases unmatched. The CDR3 is 17 amino acids. Per the germline V gene, CDR1 is SEHNR and CDR2 is FQNEAQ (reference sequence). CDR3 DNA: TGTGCCAGCAGCTTTCGACTAGCGGGGAGCTCCTACAATGAGCAGTTCTTC. It specifies CASSFRLAGSSYNEQFF. Filled out from reference TRBV7-9 and TRBJ2-1, the complete variable domain reads DTGVSQNPRHKITKRGQNVTFRCDPISEHNRLYWYRQTLGQGPEFLTYFQNEAQLEKSRLLSDRFSAERPKGSFSTLEIQRTEQGDSAMYLCASSFRLAGSSYNEQFFGPGTRLTVL.

This clonotype was counted only a few times. J is TRBJ2-7 and V is TRBV3-1, with TRBD2 matching over 9 bases. The germline gives CDR1 LGHDT, CDR2 YNNKEL (reference sequence). J was trimmed by 3 bases and V by 1 base; bases with no gene match: 7. The CDR3 is 16 amino acids. This chain's CDR3 is CASSQGKGLANYEQYF. The CDR3, as DNA: TGTGCCAGCAGCCAAGGAAAAGGACTAGCGAACTACGAGCAGTACTTC.

This clonotype has just a few counts. The CDR3 here is CATSESRLAGGTDTQYF. CDR3 sequence (DNA): TGTGCCACCAGTGAATCCAGACTAGCGGGGGGCACAGATACGCAGTATTTT. The V gene is TRBV24-1, the J gene TRBJ2-3; TRBD2 aligns across 12 bases. CDR3 length: 17 residues. The V gene's germline CDR1 is KGHDR and CDR2 SFDVKD. V trimming: 4 bases; J trimming: 1 base; junction bases outside the gene matches: 5.

The CDR3 spells CATSPPRTYNEQFF. The CDR3 DNA reads TGTGCCACCAGTCCCCCTAGAACCTACAATGAGCAGTTCTTC. This chain uses TRBV24-1 with TRBJ2-1; D gene ambiguous. This CDR3 region has 14 residues. CDR1 KGHDR and CDR2 SFDVKD come from the germline V gene. V lost 6 bases, J lost 2 bases, and 10 bases lay in between.

This chain uses TRBV28 with TRBJ1-2; TRBD1 matches 7 bases. CDR1 is MDHEN, CDR2 SYDVKM, per germline. The length of the CDR3 is 15 residues. The ends lost 4 bases at V and 4 bases at J; junction bases unmatched: 9. In nucleotides, the CDR3 is TGTGCCAGCAGTTACCGAGGACAGGTCCTCTATGGCTACACCTTC. Protein product: CASSYRGQVLYGYTF.

J is TRBJ1-3 and V is TRBV20-1; D gene ambiguous. The V gene lost 1 base and the J gene lost 2 bases, with 6 bases spanning the gap. The germline V gene encodes CDR1 DFQATT and CDR2 SNEGSKA (reference sequence). This CDR3 contains 13 residues. The CDR3 is CSARGHPGNTIYF. The CDR3 DNA sequence: TGCAGTGCTAGAGGTCACCCTGGAAACACCATATATTTT.

This clonotype was seen many times. V gene TRBV11-2 combines with J gene TRBJ1-4, with unresolved D. V lost 5 bases and J 7 bases, leaving 14 bases between the germline ends. CDR3 length: 14 amino acids. The germline gives CDR1 SGHAT, CDR2 FQNNGV. The CDR3 sequence is CASSPRETFEKLFF. CDR3 DNA sequence: TGTGCCAGCAGCCCGCGTGAGACATTTGAAAAACTGTTTTTT.

This clonotype was detected only a few times. V gene TRBV10-3 combines with J gene TRBJ2-5; no clear D gene. Germline lookup yields CDR1 ENHRY and CDR2 SYGVKD. CDR3 length: 15 amino acids. V lost 3 bases to trimming and J lost 3 bases, with 14 bases between them. The CDR3 DNA is TGTGCCATCAGTGACCCCGGACGTAAGAAAGAGACCCAGTACTTC. It is translated as CAISDPGRKKETQYF.

CDR3 bases: TGTGCCAGCAGCCAGGGACTAGCGGGGGTCACTAGCTCCTACAATGAGCAGTTCTTC. Residues: CASSQGLAGVTSSYNEQFF. The chain carries TRBV3-1 and TRBJ2-1, with 14 bases that match TRBD2. The CDR3 extends over 19 amino acids. CDR1 and CDR2 (germline): LGHDT, YNNKEL (reference sequence). Trimming removed 3 bases from V and 0 bases from J; junction bases left unmatched: 7.

The table lists this clonotype with a few counts. The gene calls are TRBV10-3 and TRBJ2-1, with 8 positions matching TRBD1. V lost 6 bases to trimming and J lost 4 bases; unmatched junction nucleotides: 8. The germline V gene encodes CDR1 ENHRY and CDR2 SYGVKD. The CDR3 contains 15 residues. The CDR3 sequence: CAISAGGGNYNEQFF. The CDR3 nucleotides are TGTGCCATCAGCGCAGGGGGCGGGAATTACAATGAGCAGTTCTTC.

This clonotype has a count of ten or more. V and J are TRBV18 and TRBJ2-3, with 10 nucleotides matching TRBD2. Germline V gene sequence: CDR1 KGHSH, CDR2 LQKENI. Trimming cost V 1 base and J 6 bases; bases outside gene matches: 4. This CDR3 has 15 amino acids. This CDR3 is CASSPQREGVDTQYF. In nucleotides, the CDR3 is TGTGCCAGCTCACCACAGCGGGAGGGCGTGGATACGCAGTATTTT.

The chain carries TRBV27 and TRBJ2-1; tentative D call: TRBD2 (7 bases). The V gene's germline CDR1 is MNHEY and CDR2 SMNVEV (reference sequence). Deletions cut 5 bases from V and 6 bases from J, with 35 bases between. This CDR3 spans 21 amino acids. The CDR3 loop reads CASSPRSSTPAWGGRSNEQFF. The CDR3 region has the DNA TGTGCCAGCAGTCCCCGATCCTCGACCCCCGCGTGGGGGGGCAGAAGCAATGAGCAGTTCTTC.

This rearrangement joins TRBV12-3 or TRBV12-4 to TRBJ1-5; possible D gene TRBD1, 5 bases. This CDR3 is 13 amino acids long. Deletions cut 6 bases from V and 7 bases from J, with 13 bases between. The CDR3 nucleotides are TGTGCCAGCAGCCTCAGGGAAGGGCAGCCCCAGCATTTT. Translation gives CASSLREGQPQHF.

This clonotype occurred a few times. V gene TRBV7-2 combines with J gene TRBJ2-1; D unclear. The CDR3 is 13 residues long. The V gene lost 6 bases and the J gene lost 4 bases, with 10 bases spanning the gap. The germline CDR1 and CDR2 sequences are SGHTA and FQGNSA. The CDR3 DNA reads TGTGCCAGCAGTCGCCCTGGATACAATGAGCAGTTCTTC. It codes for CASSRPGYNEQFF.

This clonotype was seen ten or more times. The J gene is TRBJ1-1, the V gene TRBV12-3 or TRBV12-4, with D tentatively TRBD1 (5 bases). V shed 8 bases and J shed 4 bases, with 17 bases lying between them. CDR3 length: 14 amino acids. The CDR3, as DNA: TGTGCCAGCTGTCTTTCGGGGGGAATCACTGAAGCTTTCTTT. Amino acids: CASCLSGGITEAFF.

This clonotype occurred a few times. The gene calls are TRBV5-1 and TRBJ2-5; D is possibly TRBD2 (5 bases). Germline V gene data show CDR1 as SGHRS and CDR2 as YFSETQ. The CDR3 consists of 15 residues. V lost 0 bases and J 2 bases, leaving 11 bases between the germline ends. CDR3 nucleotides: TGCGCCAGCAGCTTGGCACTAGGGCCGCAAGAGACCCAGTACTTC. Translating it yields CASSLALGPQETQYF.

This clonotype was seen only a few times. The chain has TRBV5-1 and TRBJ2-7; 11 positions agree with TRBD1. Trimming removed 4 bases from V and 3 bases from J; junction bases left unmatched: 3. This CDR3 spans 14 amino acids. Germline V gene lookup returns CDR1 SGHRS and CDR2 YFSETQ. CDR3 DNA: TGCGCCAGCAGCGGGGGACAGGGGGACTACGAGCAGTACTTC. Amino acid sequence: CASSGGQGDYEQYF.